The TCR beta chain under discussion was sequenced for a study of cytomegalovirus exposure and HLA in healthy donors. PCR amplification relied on 60 Vbeta primers (plus 13 Jbeta primers). The assay was immunoSEQ multiplex PCR, and TCRdb's table has in-frame clones only and misses some. The sample has roughly 120,000 clones, 70% to 85% seen once; the top ten hold 3.7%. The V gene's germline CDR1 is MNHEY and CDR2 SMNVEV (reference sequence). This CDR3 has 13 amino acids. V lost 5 bases to trimming and J lost 0 bases, with 5 bases between them. Sequenced material: PBMCs. V usage is TRBV27 and J usage is TRBJ1-3; no definite D call. The receptor was isolated from a human donor in good health. Written as DNA, the CDR3 is TGTGCCAGCAGTCCAGGCTCTGGAAACACCATATATTTT. It encodes CASSPGSGNTIYF.